This TCR beta chain was recorded in a study of shared clonotypes between healthy human individuals. The CDR3 is 13 residues long. Trimming took off 8 bases at V and 1 base at J, with 11 bases between the two ends. Looked up from germline, CDR1 is MGHDK and CDR2 is SYGVNS. Adult Caucasians living in Nashville, Tennessee made up all of the donors. Method: immunoSEQ multiplex PCR; TCRdb's copy keeps in-frame clones and lacks some. Of about 2,500,000 clones in the sample, approximately 94% are singletons; the top ten hold 0.11% to 0.15%. The rearrangement links TRBV25-1 to TRBJ1-1, with D unresolved. The TCR sequence derives from a man younger than 35 in good health. The specimen sequenced was naive CD4+ T cells sorted from blood. Described subset: CD45RA+ positively selected. In DNA form, the CDR3 reads TGTGCCAGCGGGGAACCGGGGAACACTGAAGCTTTCTTT. Translating it yields CASGEPGNTEAFF.